These T cell receptor beta chains were read from a single sample in a study of OX40 agonist ivuxolimab in advanced cancers. Assay: immunoSEQ multiplex PCR; the TCRdb copy retains only in-frame clones and omits some. This table holds almost 50,000 clones, around 86% found once. This sample comprised CD4+ or CD8+ T cells sorted from blood, obtained in a trial of the OX40 agonist ivuxolimab. The receptors were sampled from an adult with an advanced solid tumor such as melanoma, head and neck, liver or kidney cancer. CDR3s include the opening cysteine and the closing phenylalanine or tryptophan. Each record gives: CDR3 protein, CDR3 DNA, J gene, V gene, clone size, D gene. D genes are given only for firm matches. The size entry is marked missing in some rows and otherwise reads once, few, many or a size class.

CASSLGDVWGAQTEAFF | TGTGCCAGCAGCTTAGGTGATGTATGGGGGGCGCAAACTGAAGCTTTCTTT | TRBJ1-1 | TRBV7-9 | NA | NA
CASSGPGPSQETQYF | TGTGCCAGCAGCGGGCCCGGGCCCTCCCAAGAGACCCAGTACTTC | TRBJ2-5 | TRBV9 | NA | NA
CASSIGPVDYGYTF | TGTGCCAGTAGTATAGGTCCCGTAGACTATGGCTACACCTTC | TRBJ1-2 | TRBV19 | NA | NA
CASSLREARNEQFF | TGTGCCAGCAGCCTCAGGGAGGCCCGCAATGAGCAGTTCTTC | TRBJ2-1 | TRBV5-6 | NA | NA
CASSFGTSSYEQYF | TGTGCCAGCAGTTTTGGGACTAGCTCCTACGAGCAGTACTTC | TRBJ2-7 | TRBV27 | NA | TRBD2
CASSFYRSGQGYTF | TGTGCCAGCAGCTTCTACAGGAGTGGGCAAGGCTACACCTTC | TRBJ1-2 | TRBV7-8 | NA | NA
CASKIQGDREKLFF | TGTGCCAGCAAAATACAGGGTGATCGGGAAAAACTGTTTTTT | TRBJ1-4 | TRBV27 | NA | NA
CASSLTQTNQETQYF | TGTGCCAGCAGTTTAACACAGACCAACCAAGAGACCCAGTACTTC | TRBJ2-5 | TRBV28 | NA | NA
CASSYGQGGNTIYF | TGTGCCAGCAGTTACGGACAGGGAGGAAACACCATATATTTT | TRBJ1-3 | TRBV6-5 | NA | TRBD1
CASSVGLAGGDEQYF | TGTGCCAGCAGCGTAGGGCTAGCGGGAGGTGATGAGCAGTACTTC | TRBJ2-7 | TRBV9 | once | TRBD2
CASSLASYNEQFF | TGTGCCAGCAGCTTAGCGTCCTACAATGAGCAGTTCTTC | TRBJ2-1 | TRBV7-9 | NA | NA
CASSSVPGDTEAFF | TGTGCCAGTAGTTCAGTCCCCGGGGACACTGAAGCTTTCTTT | TRBJ1-1 | TRBV19 | NA | NA
CASSLPSGGLNTGELFF | TGTGCCAGCAGTTTACCCTCGGGGGGCCTCAACACCGGGGAGCTGTTTTTT | TRBJ2-2 | TRBV28 | NA | NA
CATSRGGGGRDEQFF | TGTGCCACCAGCAGAGGTGGGGGGGGTCGGGATGAGCAGTTCTTC | TRBJ2-1 | TRBV15 | NA | TRBD2
CASSLLASYNEQFF | TGTGCCAGCAGTTTATTAGCAAGCTACAATGAGCAGTTCTTC | TRBJ2-1 | TRBV28 | once | NA
CASSLESLSSYNEQFF | TGTGCCAGCAGTTTAGAGTCTCTAAGCTCCTACAATGAGCAGTTCTTC | TRBJ2-1 | TRBV27 | NA | NA
CASSENSDLRNEQYF | TGCGCCAGCAGTGAGAATTCGGATTTGAGGAACGAGCAGTACTTC | TRBJ2-7 | TRBV10-1 | NA | NA
CASSLTASDGYTF | TGTGCCAGCAGTTTAACGGCCTCGGATGGCTACACCTTC | TRBJ1-2 | TRBV28 | NA | NA
CASSEELLSSYEQYF | TGTGCCAGCTCAGAGGAGCTTCTGAGCTCCTACGAGCAGTACTTC | TRBJ2-7 | TRBV11-2 | NA | NA
CASSHLFSSGETQYF | TGTGCCAGCAGCCACCTCTTTTCATCCGGAGAGACCCAGTACTTC | TRBJ2-5 | TRBV11-1 | large | NA
CASSVDDGSSYNSPLHF | TGTGCCAGCAGCGTCGATGACGGGAGCTCCTATAATTCACCCCTCCACTTT | TRBJ1-6 | TRBV9 | NA | NA
CASSQGSQVSGHQPQHF | TGCGCCAGCAGCCAAGGCTCACAGGTCTCAGGGCACCAGCCCCAGCATTTT | TRBJ1-5 | TRBV4-1 | NA | NA
CASGTSYNEQFF | TGTGCCAGCGGGACTTCCTACAATGAGCAGTTCTTC | TRBJ2-1 | TRBV19 | once | NA
CASSVEKGGSYEQYF | TGTGCCAGCAGCGTAGAAAAAGGGGGATCCTACGAGCAGTACTTC | TRBJ2-7 | TRBV9 | NA | NA
CASSVAGGGEQYF | TGCGCCAGCAGTGTGGCAGGGGGCGGCGAGCAGTACTTC | TRBJ2-7 | TRBV10-2 | medium-sized | TRBD1
CASSFGEAYNEQFF | TGTGCCAGCAGCTTCGGGGAGGCCTACAATGAGCAGTTCTTC | TRBJ2-1 | TRBV5-4 | NA | NA
CAWSWGGNEAFF | TGTGCCTGGAGTTGGGGGGGCAATGAAGCTTTCTTT | TRBJ1-1 | TRBV30 | NA | NA
CASSEWANQPQHF | TGTGCCAGCAGTGAATGGGCCAATCAGCCCCAGCATTTT | TRBJ1-5 | TRBV2 | few | NA
CASSFDSLNEKLFF | TGCGCCAGCAGCTTCGACAGCCTTAATGAAAAACTGTTTTTT | TRBJ1-4 | TRBV5-1 | NA | NA